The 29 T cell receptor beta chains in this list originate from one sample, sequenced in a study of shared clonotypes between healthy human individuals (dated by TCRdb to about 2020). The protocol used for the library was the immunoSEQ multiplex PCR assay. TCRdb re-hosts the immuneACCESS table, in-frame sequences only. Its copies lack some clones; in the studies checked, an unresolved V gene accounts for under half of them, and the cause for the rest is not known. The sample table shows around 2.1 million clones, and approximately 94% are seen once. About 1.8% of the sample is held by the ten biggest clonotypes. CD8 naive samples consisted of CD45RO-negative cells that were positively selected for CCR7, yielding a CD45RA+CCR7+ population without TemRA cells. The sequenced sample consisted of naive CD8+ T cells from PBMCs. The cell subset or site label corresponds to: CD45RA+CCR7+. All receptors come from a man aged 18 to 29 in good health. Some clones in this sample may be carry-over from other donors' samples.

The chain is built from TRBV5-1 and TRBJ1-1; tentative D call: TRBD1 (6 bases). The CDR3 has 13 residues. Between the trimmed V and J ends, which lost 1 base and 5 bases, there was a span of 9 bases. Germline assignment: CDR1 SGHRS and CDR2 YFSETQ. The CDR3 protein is CASSLTGATEAFF. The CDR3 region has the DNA TGCGCCAGCAGCTTGACGGGGGCTACTGAAGCTTTCTTT.

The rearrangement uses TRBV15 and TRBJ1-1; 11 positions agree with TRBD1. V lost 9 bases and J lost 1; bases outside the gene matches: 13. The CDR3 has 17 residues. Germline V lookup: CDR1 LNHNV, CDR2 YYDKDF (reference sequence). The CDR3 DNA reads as TGTGCCACAGAAAGGACAGGGGGCGTTTTGGAGAACACTGAAGCTTTCTTT. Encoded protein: CATERTGGVLENTEAFF.

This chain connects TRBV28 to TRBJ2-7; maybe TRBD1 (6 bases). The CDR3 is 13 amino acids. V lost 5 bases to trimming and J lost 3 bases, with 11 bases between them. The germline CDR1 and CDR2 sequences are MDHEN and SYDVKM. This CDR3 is CASSPRGLYEQYF. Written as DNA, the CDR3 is TGTGCCAGCAGTCCCAGGGGTCTCTACGAGCAGTACTTC.

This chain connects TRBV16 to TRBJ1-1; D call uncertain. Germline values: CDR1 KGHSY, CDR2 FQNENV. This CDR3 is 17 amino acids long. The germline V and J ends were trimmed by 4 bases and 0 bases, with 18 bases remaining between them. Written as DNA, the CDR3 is TGTGCCAGCAGCCTATCCCCCCTGGGAGCCATGAACACTGAAGCTTTCTTT. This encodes CASSLSPLGAMNTEAFF.

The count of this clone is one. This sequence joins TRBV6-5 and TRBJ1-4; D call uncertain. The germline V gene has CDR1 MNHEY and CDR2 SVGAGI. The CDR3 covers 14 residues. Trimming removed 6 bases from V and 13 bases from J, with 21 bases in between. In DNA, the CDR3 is TGTGCCAGCAGGGAGACGGTCGGCTTGATGGGACTGTTTTTT. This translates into CASRETVGLMGLFF.

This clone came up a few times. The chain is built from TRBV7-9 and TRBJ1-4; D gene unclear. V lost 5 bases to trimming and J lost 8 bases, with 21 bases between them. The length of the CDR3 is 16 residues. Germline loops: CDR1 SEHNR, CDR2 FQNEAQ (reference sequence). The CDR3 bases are TGTGCCAGCAGCCTATCTCCCAGCGGGGAGCGCGAAAAACTGTTTTTT. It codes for CASSLSPSGEREKLFF.

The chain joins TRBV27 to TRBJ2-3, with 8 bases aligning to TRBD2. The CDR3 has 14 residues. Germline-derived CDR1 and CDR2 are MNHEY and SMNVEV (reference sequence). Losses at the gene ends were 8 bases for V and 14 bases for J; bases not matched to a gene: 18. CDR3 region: CASAPREVLLVRYF. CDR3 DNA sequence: TGTGCCAGCGCGCCGCGGGAGGTCCTCCTTGTCAGGTATTTT.

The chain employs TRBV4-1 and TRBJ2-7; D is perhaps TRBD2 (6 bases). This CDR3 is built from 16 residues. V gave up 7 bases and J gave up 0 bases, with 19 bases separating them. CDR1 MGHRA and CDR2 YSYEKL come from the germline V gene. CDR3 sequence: CASKASETFSSYEQYF. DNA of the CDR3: TGCGCCAGCAAGGCTAGCGAGACCTTTAGCTCCTACGAGCAGTACTTC.

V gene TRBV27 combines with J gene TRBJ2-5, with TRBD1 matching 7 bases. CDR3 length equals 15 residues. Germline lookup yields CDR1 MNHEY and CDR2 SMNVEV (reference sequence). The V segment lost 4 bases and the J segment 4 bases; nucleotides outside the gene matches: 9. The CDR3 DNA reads TGTGCCAGCAGTTCCACGGGACAGATCCGAGAGACCCAGTACTTC. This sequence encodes CASSSTGQIRETQYF.

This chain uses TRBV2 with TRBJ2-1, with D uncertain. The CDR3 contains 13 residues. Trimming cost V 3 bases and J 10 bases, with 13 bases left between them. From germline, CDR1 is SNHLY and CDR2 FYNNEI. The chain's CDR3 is CASSEGNPGEQFF. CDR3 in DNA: TGTGCCAGCAGTGAGGGGAACCCAGGCGAGCAGTTCTTC.

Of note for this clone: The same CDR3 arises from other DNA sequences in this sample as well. The CDR3 is CASSPGTGGSEQYF. CDR3 nucleotides: TGTGCCAGCAGCCCCGGGACAGGGGGTAGTGAGCAGTACTTC. The chain employs TRBV9 and TRBJ2-7; TRBD1 agrees at 11 bases. The ends lost 4 bases at V and 7 bases at J; junction bases unmatched: 7. Germline V gene lookup returns CDR1 SGDLS and CDR2 YYNGEE. CDR3 length equals 14 residues.

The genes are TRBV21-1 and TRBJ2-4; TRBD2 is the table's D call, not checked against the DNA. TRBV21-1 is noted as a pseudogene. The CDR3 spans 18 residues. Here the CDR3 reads CASSNGSSGSLAKNIQYF. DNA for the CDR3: TGTGCCAGCAGCAACGGTTCTAGCGGGAGTCTAGCCAAAAACATTCAGTACTTC.

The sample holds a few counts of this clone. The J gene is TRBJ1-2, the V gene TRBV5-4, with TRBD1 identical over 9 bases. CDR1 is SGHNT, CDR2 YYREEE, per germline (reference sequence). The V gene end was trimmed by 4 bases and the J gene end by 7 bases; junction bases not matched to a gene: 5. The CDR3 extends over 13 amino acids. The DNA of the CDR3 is TGTGCCAGCAGCATACAGGGGGCGGGTGGCTACACCTTC. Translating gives CASSIQGAGGYTF.

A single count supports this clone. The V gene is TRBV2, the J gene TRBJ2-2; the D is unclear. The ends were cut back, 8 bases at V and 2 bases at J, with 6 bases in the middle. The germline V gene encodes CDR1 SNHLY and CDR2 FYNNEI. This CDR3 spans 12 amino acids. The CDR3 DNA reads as TGTGCCAGCGGGGTAAACACCGGGGAGCTGTTTTTT. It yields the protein CASGVNTGELFF.

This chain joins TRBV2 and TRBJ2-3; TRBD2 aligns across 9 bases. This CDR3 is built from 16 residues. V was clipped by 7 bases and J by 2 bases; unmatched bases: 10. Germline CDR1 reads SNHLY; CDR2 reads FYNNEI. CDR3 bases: TGTGCCAGCACCCCGGGTCCTAGCGGGGTCACAGATACGCAGTATTTT. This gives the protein CASTPGPSGVTDTQYF.

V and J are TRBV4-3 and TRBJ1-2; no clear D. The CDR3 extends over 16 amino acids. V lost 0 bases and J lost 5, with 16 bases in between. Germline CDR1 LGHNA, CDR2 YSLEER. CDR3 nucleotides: TGCGCCAGCAGCCAAGATAGGCGGAACAACGCATATGGCTACACCTTC. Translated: CASSQDRRNNAYGYTF.

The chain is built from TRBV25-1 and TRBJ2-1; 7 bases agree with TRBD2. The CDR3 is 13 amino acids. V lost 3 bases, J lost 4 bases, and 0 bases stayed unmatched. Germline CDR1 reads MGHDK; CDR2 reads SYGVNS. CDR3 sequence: CASSEGGYNEQFF. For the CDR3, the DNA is TGTGCCAGCAGTGAGGGAGGGTACAATGAGCAGTTCTTC.

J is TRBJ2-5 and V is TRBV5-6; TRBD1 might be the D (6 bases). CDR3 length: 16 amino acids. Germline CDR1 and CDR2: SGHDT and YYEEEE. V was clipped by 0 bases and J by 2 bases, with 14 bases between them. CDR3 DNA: TGTGCCAGCAGCTTGGTGGGGACACTACCACAAGAGACCCAGTACTTC. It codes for CASSLVGTLPQETQYF.

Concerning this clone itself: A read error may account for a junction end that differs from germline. Written as DNA, the CDR3 is TGTGCCAGTAGTACCGGACAGGAGGTTTTTTTT. This codes for CASSTGQEVFF. This rearrangement joins TRBV19 to TRBJ2-3, with TRBD1 matching over 7 bases. The CDR3 totals 11 residues. CDR1 LNHDA and CDR2 SQIVND come from the germline V gene (reference sequence).

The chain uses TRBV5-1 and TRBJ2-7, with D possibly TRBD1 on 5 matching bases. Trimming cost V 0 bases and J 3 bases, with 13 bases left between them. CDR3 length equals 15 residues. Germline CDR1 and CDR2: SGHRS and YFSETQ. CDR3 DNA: TGCGCCAGCAGCTTGGACAGGCTAAGGGTCTACGAGCAGTACTTC. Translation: CASSLDRLRVYEQYF.

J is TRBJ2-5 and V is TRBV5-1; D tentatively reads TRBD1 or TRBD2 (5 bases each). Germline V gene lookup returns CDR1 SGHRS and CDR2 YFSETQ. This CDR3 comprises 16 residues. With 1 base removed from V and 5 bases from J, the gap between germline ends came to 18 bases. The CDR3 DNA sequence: TGCGCCAGCAGCTTGTCCGGGACCAGTATCGGGGAGACCCAGTACTTC. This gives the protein CASSLSGTSIGETQYF. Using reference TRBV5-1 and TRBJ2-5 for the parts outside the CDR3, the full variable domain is KAGVTQTPRYLIKTRGQQVTLSCSPISGHRSVSWYQQTPGQGLQFLFEYFSETQRNKGNFPGRFSGRQFSNSRSEMNVSTLELGDSALYLCASSLSGTSIGETQYFGPGTRLLVL.

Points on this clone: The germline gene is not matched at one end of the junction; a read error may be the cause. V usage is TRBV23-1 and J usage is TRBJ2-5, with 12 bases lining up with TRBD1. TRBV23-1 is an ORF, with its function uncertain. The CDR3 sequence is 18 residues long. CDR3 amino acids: CASSQFHLGTGGFATQYF. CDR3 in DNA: TGCGCCAGCAGCCAATTTCACTTAGGGACAGGGGGCTTTGCGACCCAGTACTTC.

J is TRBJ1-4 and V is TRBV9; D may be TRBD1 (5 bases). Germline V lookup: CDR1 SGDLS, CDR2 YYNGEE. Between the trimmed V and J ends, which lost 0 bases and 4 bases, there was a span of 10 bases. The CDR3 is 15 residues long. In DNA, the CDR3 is TGTGCCAGCAGCGTAGGGGGCCATGGTAATGAAAAACTGTTTTTT. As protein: CASSVGGHGNEKLFF. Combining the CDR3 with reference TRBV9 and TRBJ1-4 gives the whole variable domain DSGVTQTPKHLITATGQRVTLRCSPRSGDLSVYWYQQSLDQGLQFLIQYYNGEERAKGNILERFSAQQFPDLHSELNLSSLELGDSALYFCASSVGGHGNEKLFFGSGTQLSVL.

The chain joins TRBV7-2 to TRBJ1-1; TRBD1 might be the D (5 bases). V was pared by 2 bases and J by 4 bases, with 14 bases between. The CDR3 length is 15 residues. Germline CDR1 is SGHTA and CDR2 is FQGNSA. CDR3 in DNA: TGTGCCAGCAGCTTACCAGGGATGCTGGCCACTGAAGCTTTCTTT. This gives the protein CASSLPGMLATEAFF.

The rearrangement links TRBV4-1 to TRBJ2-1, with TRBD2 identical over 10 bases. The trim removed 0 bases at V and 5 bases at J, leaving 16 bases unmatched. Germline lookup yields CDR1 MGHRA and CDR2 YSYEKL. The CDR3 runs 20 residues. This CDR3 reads CASSQDVVGGTSGIDNEQFF. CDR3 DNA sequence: TGCGCCAGCAGCCAAGATGTAGTGGGGGGCACTAGCGGGATCGACAATGAGCAGTTCTTC.

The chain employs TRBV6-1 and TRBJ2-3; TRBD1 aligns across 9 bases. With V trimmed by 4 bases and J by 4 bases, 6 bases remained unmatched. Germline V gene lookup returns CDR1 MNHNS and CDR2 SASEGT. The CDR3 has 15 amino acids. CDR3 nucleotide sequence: TGTGCCAGCAGTGGGCGGGACAGGGTGGCAGATACGCAGTATTTT. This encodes CASSGRDRVADTQYF.

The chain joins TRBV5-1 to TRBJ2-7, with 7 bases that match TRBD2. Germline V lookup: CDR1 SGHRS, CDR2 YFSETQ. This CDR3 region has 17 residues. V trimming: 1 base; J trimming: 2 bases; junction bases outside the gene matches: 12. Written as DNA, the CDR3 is TGCGCCAGCAGCTTGAAGGTTCGCGGGAGCCCACCCTACGAGCAGTACTTC. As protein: CASSLKVRGSPPYEQYF. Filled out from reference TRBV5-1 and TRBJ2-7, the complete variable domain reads KAGVTQTPRYLIKTRGQQVTLSCSPISGHRSVSWYQQTPGQGLQFLFEYFSETQRNKGNFPGRFSGRQFSNSRSEMNVSTLELGDSALYLCASSLKVRGSPPYEQYFGPGTRLTVT.

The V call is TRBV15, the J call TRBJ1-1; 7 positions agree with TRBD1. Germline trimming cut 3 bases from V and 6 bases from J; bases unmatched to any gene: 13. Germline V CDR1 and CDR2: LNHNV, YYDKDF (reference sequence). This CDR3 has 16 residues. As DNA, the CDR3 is TGTGCCACCAGCAGGGAGGTCGAGGGGGCGCTTCCTGAAGCTTTCTTT. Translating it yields CATSREVEGALPEAFF. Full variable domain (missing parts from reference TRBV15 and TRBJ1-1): DAMVIQNPRYQVTQFGKPVTLSCSQTLNHNVMYWYQQKSSQAPKLLFHYYDKDFNNEADTPDNFQSRRPNTSFCFLDIRSPGLGDTAMYLCATSREVEGALPEAFFGQGTRLTVV.

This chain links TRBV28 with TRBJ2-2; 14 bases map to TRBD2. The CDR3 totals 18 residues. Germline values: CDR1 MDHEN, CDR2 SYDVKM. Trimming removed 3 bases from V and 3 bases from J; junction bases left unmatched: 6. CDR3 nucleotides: TGTGCCAGCAGTTTGCCGGGACTAGCGGGAGAGGACACCGGGGAGCTGTTTTTT. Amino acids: CASSLPGLAGEDTGELFF. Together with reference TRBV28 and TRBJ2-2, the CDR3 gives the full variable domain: DVKVTQSSRYLVKRTGEKVFLECVQDMDHENMFWYRQDPGLGLRLIYFSYDVKMKEKGDIPEGYSVSREKKERFSLILESASTNQTSMYLCASSLPGLAGEDTGELFFGEGSRLTVL.